This T cell receptor (beta chain) was identified in a study of blood T cell repertoires in COVID-19. Overall study context: Samples taken during acute and convalescent COVID-19 were collected in the United States, Italy and Spain. T cells, B-cell-depleted T cells, or PBMCs supplied cDNA or gDNA.

The assay was immunoSEQ multiplex PCR, and TCRdb's table has in-frame clones only and misses some. The profile shows tens of thousands of clones, roughly 80% of them singletons. CDR1 MNHEY and CDR2 SVGAGI come from the germline V gene. The CDR3 sequence is 12 residues long. J was trimmed by 8 bases and V by 5 bases; bases with no gene match: 5. Patients in Seattle were enrolled during active infection, then followed longitudinally. A few counts support this clone. This TCR was sampled from a man aged 60 to 69 with COVID-19, enrolled during active disease. J is TRBJ1-2 and V is TRBV6-5, with 7 bases matching TRBD1. Source material: peripheral blood. The CDR3: CASSTTGVGYTF. In nucleotides, the CDR3 is TGTGCCAGCAGTACTACAGGGGTAGGCTACACCTTC.